Below, 32 T cell receptor beta chains from the same sample are listed, as sequenced in a study of Tregs in tolerant kidney transplant recipients. Mixed chimerism was transient after nonmyeloablative marrow transplants from related graft donors. Profiled with immunoSEQ multiplex PCR; TCRdb holds only in-frame clones, not every one. The sample records around 50,000 clones, about nine tenths being singletons. The source was CD8+ T cells from blood (PBMCs), collected 24 months after the transplant. These receptors were obtained from a human patient who received a combined kidney and bone marrow transplant. The graft donor may have given rise to some T cells.

The chain employs TRBV6-1 and TRBJ2-5, with 12 bases lining up with TRBD2. V shed 6 bases and J 3 bases; nucleotides not matched to a gene: 8. Germline V gene data show CDR1 as MNHNS and CDR2 as SASEGT. The length of the CDR3 is 16 residues. CDR3 amino acids: CASREHPSGGEETQYF. CDR3 in DNA: TGTGCCAGCAGGGAACACCCTAGCGGGGGGGAAGAGACCCAGTACTTC.

The J gene is TRBJ1-2, the V gene TRBV5-6; a weak D match, TRBD1 (6 bases). Germline assignment: CDR1 SGHDT and CDR2 YYEEEE. The CDR3 is 14 residues long. V lost 4 bases, J lost 6 bases, and 16 bases lay in between. The CDR3 reads CASSPTTGYDGYTF. Written as DNA, the CDR3 is TGTGCCAGCAGCCCCACTACAGGGTATGATGGCTACACCTTC.

This chain joins TRBV5-6 and TRBJ1-1, with a weak D call TRBD1 (6 bases). CDR3 length: 16 residues. The germline CDR1 and CDR2 sequences are SGHDT and YYEEEE. With 1 base removed from V and 2 bases from J, the gap between germline ends came to 15 bases. The CDR3 DNA sequence: TGTGCCAGCAGCTTGTCATTAGGGGGATTAAACACTGAAGCTTTCTTT. Its translation is CASSLSLGGLNTEAFF.

The chain has TRBV28 and TRBJ2-5, with D possibly being TRBD2 (6 bases). Germline V gene data show CDR1 as MDHEN and CDR2 as SYDVKM. There are 15 residues in the CDR3. V lost 5 bases to trimming and J lost 4 bases, with 17 bases between them. The CDR3 DNA reads as TGTGCCAGCAGTCCACTCGGAGGGGCGGGAGAGACCCAGTACTTC. Its protein product is CASSPLGGAGETQYF.

This sequence joins TRBV19 and TRBJ2-3, with D possibly TRBD2 on 6 matching bases. Between the trimmed V and J ends, which lost 6 bases and 4 bases, there was a span of 20 bases. The CDR3 spans 16 residues. The V gene's germline CDR1 is LNHDA and CDR2 SQIVND (reference sequence). This chain's CDR3 is CASRHQTRGTADTQYF. In nucleotides, the CDR3 is TGTGCCAGTAGGCATCAGACTAGAGGAACGGCAGATACGCAGTATTTT. Supplemented by reference TRBV19 and TRBJ2-3, the full variable domain reads DGGITQSPKYLFRKEGQNVTLSCEQNLNHDAMYWYRQDPGQGLRLIYYSQIVNDFQKGDIAEGYSVSREKKESFPLTVTSAQKNPTAFYLCASRHQTRGTADTQYFGPGTRLTVL.

V gene TRBV4-3 combines with J gene TRBJ2-5, with 7 positions matching TRBD2. The CDR3 contains 15 residues. Germline trimming cut 1 base from V and 3 bases from J; bases unmatched to any gene: 5. Germline CDR1 reads LGHNA; CDR2 reads YSLEER. DNA of the CDR3: TGCGCCAGCAGCCAAGTTGGGGGACTAAAAGAGACCCAGTACTTC. Translating it yields CASSQVGGLKETQYF.

The chain combines TRBV11-2 with TRBJ2-3, with a possible D match to TRBD2 (5 bases). CDR3 length: 13 amino acids. Germline V gene data show CDR1 as SGHAT and CDR2 as FQNNGV. Trimming pared 4 bases from V and 6 bases from J, leaving 11 bases between. Here the CDR3 reads CASSSPGNDTQYF. The CDR3 DNA reads as TGTGCCAGCAGCTCCCCGGGGAATGATACGCAGTATTTT.

This sequence joins TRBV13 and TRBJ2-7, with D perhaps matching TRBD2 (6 bases). The CDR3 extends over 16 amino acids. Germline loops: CDR1 PRHDT, CDR2 FYEKMQ (reference sequence). Trimming shortened V by 0 bases and J by 0 bases, and 12 bases separated the two germline ends. The CDR3 nucleotides read TGTGCCAGCAGCTTAGGCTTCAGCGGGCCCTCCTACGAGCAGTACTTC. Its protein product is CASSLGFSGPSYEQYF.

The chain employs TRBV7-9 and TRBJ1-2; 7 positions agree with TRBD1. CDR1 is SEHNR and CDR2 is FQNEAQ in the germline V gene (reference sequence). The length of the CDR3 is 15 residues. V gave up 5 bases and J gave up 4 bases; unmatched junction bases: 10. The CDR3 bases are TGTGCCAGCAGCCCTATCTCGGGACAGAGCTATGGCTACACCTTC. Amino acid sequence: CASSPISGQSYGYTF.

The CDR3 loop is CASSVTGGRETQYF. CDR3 nucleotides: TGTGCCAGCAGCGTCACAGGGGGCAGGGAGACCCAGTACTTC. The chain is built from TRBV9 and TRBJ2-5, with 9 bases identical to TRBD1. CDR1 is SGDLS, CDR2 YYNGEE, per germline. The CDR3 spans 14 residues. V lost 2 bases, J lost 5 bases, and 4 bases stayed unmatched.

The rearrangement uses TRBV29-1 and TRBJ1-2; TRBD1 matches at 8 bases. The ends lost 7 bases at V and 5 bases at J; junction bases unmatched: 6. CDR3 length: 12 residues. In germline, CDR1 is SQVTM, CDR2 ANQGSEA. CDR3 in DNA: TGCAGCGCTGACAGGGGAGGGTATGGCTACACCTTC. This encodes CSADRGGYGYTF.

The chain couples TRBV30 to TRBJ1-5, with unresolved D. The CDR3 extends over 14 amino acids. Looked up from germline, CDR1 is GTSNPN and CDR2 is SVGIG (reference sequence). V was clipped by 2 bases and J by 0 bases, with 8 bases between them. Written as DNA, the CDR3 is TGTGCCTGGAGTTGGGGAGATAGCAATCAGCCCCAGCATTTT. It translates to CAWSWGDSNQPQHF.

CDR3 sequence reads: CASSIIPGGAANYGYTF. CDR3 coding DNA: TGTGCCAGTAGTATTATACCAGGAGGAGCGGCTAACTATGGCTACACCTTC. The chain employs TRBV19 and TRBJ1-2; no clear D gene. Deletions cut 3 bases from V and 0 bases from J, with 17 bases between. Per the germline V gene, CDR1 is LNHDA and CDR2 is SQIVND (reference sequence). The CDR3 runs 17 residues. Using reference TRBV19 and TRBJ1-2 for the parts outside the CDR3, the full variable domain is DGGITQSPKYLFRKEGQNVTLSCEQNLNHDAMYWYRQDPGQGLRLIYYSQIVNDFQKGDIAEGYSVSREKKESFPLTVTSAQKNPTAFYLCASSIIPGGAANYGYTFGSGTRLTVV.

The chain is built from TRBV7-6 and TRBJ2-7; possibly TRBD1 for D (7 bases). Germline CDR1 SGHVS, CDR2 FNYEAQ. The length of the CDR3 is 16 residues. V lost 2 bases and J 6 bases, leaving 20 bases between the germline ends. CDR3: CASSLLSRGRMGEQYF. CDR3 nucleotide sequence: TGTGCCAGCAGCTTATTATCCAGGGGGAGGATGGGCGAGCAGTACTTC.

This clone appeared once. The V and J genes are TRBV7-6 and TRBJ2-7; 7 bases are shared with TRBD1. This CDR3 has 15 residues. The germline CDR1 and CDR2 sequences are SGHVS and FNYEAQ. J gave up 6 bases and V 5 bases, and 13 bases lay outside the gene matches. The CDR3 sequence: CASSESPGQRLEQYF. The DNA of the CDR3 is TGTGCCAGCAGCGAATCTCCGGGACAGAGGCTCGAGCAGTACTTC.

The CDR3: CASSLTSGDPYEQYF. DNA for the CDR3: TGTGCCAGCAGCTTAACTAGCGGGGACCCCTACGAGCAGTACTTC. The chain is built from TRBV7-9 and TRBJ2-7; 10 positions agree with TRBD2. This CDR3 spans 15 amino acids. The germline CDR1 and CDR2 sequences are SEHNR and FQNEAQ (reference sequence). Trimming cost V 2 bases and J 2 bases; bases outside gene matches: 3.

This chain joins TRBV19 and TRBJ1-2; D may be TRBD1 (6 bases). Germline loops: CDR1 LNHDA, CDR2 SQIVND (reference sequence). Trimming cost V 9 bases and J 8 bases, with 25 bases left between them. The length of the CDR3 is 15 residues. CDR3 residues: CASNTKTGAAGGYTF. DNA of the CDR3: TGTGCCAGCAATACTAAGACAGGTGCGGCCGGCGGCTACACCTTC.

This rearrangement joins TRBV9 to TRBJ2-2; TRBD2 matches at 11 bases. Germline V CDR1 and CDR2: SGDLS, YYNGEE. After removal of 0 bases from V and 5 bases from J, the junction contained 6 bases not matched to a gene. The CDR3 totals 17 residues. In nucleotides, the CDR3 is TGTGCCAGCAGCGTAGCCCTAGCGGGAGGAAAAACCGGGGAGCTGTTTTTT. Amino acids: CASSVALAGGKTGELFF.

The rearrangement joins TRBV27 to TRBJ2-1; TRBD2 matches at 9 bases. Germline V gives CDR1 MNHEY, CDR2 SMNVEV (reference sequence). With V trimmed by 2 bases and J by 7 bases, 9 bases remained unmatched. This CDR3 contains 16 residues. DNA for the CDR3: TGTGCCAGCAGTTTAAATGTCGGACTAGCGCTTAATGAGCAGTTCTTC. Its protein is CASSLNVGLALNEQFF.

This chain uses TRBV7-8 with TRBJ1-2, with 9 bases matching TRBD1. Trimming took 5 bases from V and 0 from J; bases not matched to a gene: 13. This CDR3 has 18 residues. Germline V lookup: CDR1 SGHVS, CDR2 FQNEAQ. The CDR3 DNA follows: TGTGCCAGCAGCCCCCCCGCCGGGACAGGGCCTCCTAACTATGGCTACACCTTC. Its translation: CASSPPAGTGPPNYGYTF.

This chain's CDR3 is CASSLGRGYEQYF. The CDR3 DNA is TGTGCCAGCAGCTTAGGTAGGGGGTACGAGCAGTACTTC. The chain links TRBV7-9 to TRBJ2-7; D may be TRBD1 (6 bases). In germline, CDR1 is SEHNR, CDR2 FQNEAQ (reference sequence). The CDR3 totals 13 residues. V was shortened by 1 base and J by 4 bases, with 8 bases between the two germline ends.

CDR3 residues: CASSPLGTSGKLNIQYF. The CDR3 DNA reads TGTGCCAGCAGCCCCCTCGGGACTAGCGGGAAGCTCAACATTCAGTACTTC. The chain carries TRBV7-9 and TRBJ2-4, with 13 bases that match TRBD2. Per germline, CDR1 SEHNR and CDR2 FQNEAQ (reference sequence). The trim removed 5 bases at V and 7 bases at J, leaving 11 bases unmatched. The CDR3 sequence is 17 residues long.

The V call is TRBV4-1, the J call TRBJ2-2, with unresolved D. The V and J ends lost 1 base and 5 bases respectively, with 8 bases between them. The length of the CDR3 is 14 residues. Germline CDR1 and CDR2: MGHRA and YSYEKL. The CDR3 DNA follows: TGCGCCAGCAGCCAAGTTAAAGCAACCGGGGAGCTGTTTTTT. Amino acids: CASSQVKATGELFF.

V is TRBV5-1 and J is TRBJ1-6; a weak D match, TRBD1 (6 bases). The CDR3 covers 17 residues. V lost 0 bases to trimming and J lost 0 bases, with 10 bases between them. The germline V gene has CDR1 SGHRS and CDR2 YFSETQ. For the CDR3, the DNA is TGCGCCAGCAGCTTGGAACCAGGGGACTCCTATAATTCACCCCTCCACTTT. Translating it yields CASSLEPGDSYNSPLHF. Full variable domain (missing parts from reference TRBV5-1 and TRBJ1-6): KAGVTQTPRYLIKTRGQQVTLSCSPISGHRSVSWYQQTPGQGLQFLFEYFSETQRNKGNFPGRFSGRQFSNSRSEMNVSTLELGDSALYLCASSLEPGDSYNSPLHFGNGTRLTVT.

This chain connects TRBV5-6 to TRBJ1-3; tentative D call: TRBD1 (5 bases). Trimming took 0 bases from V and 0 from J, leaving 7 bases between them. Germline V gene sequence: CDR1 SGHDT, CDR2 YYEEEE. The CDR3 covers 15 residues. The CDR3 sequence is CASSLVGPSGNTIYF. The CDR3 bases are TGTGCCAGCAGCTTGGTGGGGCCCTCTGGAAACACCATATATTTT. Based on the CDR3 plus reference TRBV5-6 and TRBJ1-3, the full variable domain is DAGVTQSPTHLIKTRGQQVTLRCSPKSGHDTVSWYQQALGQGPQFIFQYYEEEERQRGNFPDRFSGHQFPNYSSELNVNALLLGDSALYLCASSLVGPSGNTIYFGEGSWLTVV.

The chain employs TRBV7-9 and TRBJ2-3; weak D call: TRBD2 (5 bases). This CDR3 has 14 amino acids. Trimming pared 5 bases from V and 6 bases from J, leaving 15 bases between. Germline CDR1 is SEHNR and CDR2 is FQNEAQ (reference sequence). CDR3 amino acids: CASSDRLGVDTQYF. CDR3 nucleotide sequence: TGTGCCAGCAGCGATCGACTGGGAGTGGATACGCAGTATTTT. Full variable domain (rest looked up from reference TRBV7-9 and TRBJ2-3): DTGVSQNPRHKITKRGQNVTFRCDPISEHNRLYWYRQTLGQGPEFLTYFQNEAQLEKSRLLSDRFSAERPKGSFSTLEIQRTEQGDSAMYLCASSDRLGVDTQYFGPGTRLTVL.

This clone has a handful of counts. V is TRBV27 and J is TRBJ1-2, with 8 bases matching TRBD1. This CDR3 spans 15 amino acids. Germline lookup yields CDR1 MNHEY and CDR2 SMNVEV (reference sequence). Trimming cost V 5 bases and J 4 bases; bases outside gene matches: 9. The CDR3 sequence is CASSPTSGQGYGYTF. The CDR3 DNA follows: TGTGCCAGCAGTCCTACCTCCGGACAGGGCTATGGCTACACCTTC.

This chain links TRBV6-1 with TRBJ2-7; tentatively, D is TRBD1 (6 bases). The CDR3 has 15 amino acids. Germline CDR1 MNHNS, CDR2 SASEGT. V was pared by 1 base and J by 4 bases, with 14 bases between. The CDR3 is CASSEGGPGYYEQYF. DNA for the CDR3: TGTGCCAGCAGTGAAGGGGGGCCAGGGTATTACGAGCAGTACTTC.

This sequence joins TRBV19 and TRBJ1-2; 7 positions match TRBD1. Germline assignment: CDR1 LNHDA and CDR2 SQIVND (reference sequence). The CDR3 extends over 14 amino acids. J was trimmed by 3 bases and V by 1 base; bases with no gene match: 2. The CDR3 is CASSIGTGYYGYTF. As DNA, the CDR3 is TGTGCCAGTAGTATAGGGACAGGATACTATGGCTACACCTTC. Supplemented by reference TRBV19 and TRBJ1-2, the full variable domain reads DGGITQSPKYLFRKEGQNVTLSCEQNLNHDAMYWYRQDPGQGLRLIYYSQIVNDFQKGDIAEGYSVSREKKESFPLTVTSAQKNPTAFYLCASSIGTGYYGYTFGSGTRLTVV.

The chain has TRBV2 and TRBJ2-4, with 7 bases that match TRBD1. The CDR3 runs 13 residues. J lost 4 bases, V lost 8 bases, and 5 bases had no gene match. CDR1 and CDR2 from the germline V gene are SNHLY and FYNNEI. This CDR3 reads CASGQTGKNIQYF. The CDR3 bases are TGTGCCAGCGGACAGACAGGGAAAAACATTCAGTACTTC.

The chain joins TRBV29-1 to TRBJ1-1; maybe TRBD1 (6 bases). The CDR3 loop spans 19 amino acids. Deletions cut 0 bases from V and 4 bases from J, with 27 bases between. CDR1 and CDR2 (germline): SQVTM, ANQGSEA. The CDR3 protein is CSVEDLSLGLGTLFTEAFF. CDR3 in DNA: TGCAGCGTTGAAGATTTATCTCTAGGATTAGGGACACTATTCACTGAAGCTTTCTTT.

This clone has only one observation. The CDR3 nucleotides are TGTGCCTGGAGTGTACGCGGGATCCCCAATGAGCAGTTCTTC. Translated, it gives CAWSVRGIPNEQFF. The chain is built from TRBV30 and TRBJ2-1, with D tentatively TRBD2 (6 bases). V dropped 0 bases and J dropped 6 bases, with 12 bases sitting between them. The CDR3 is made up of 14 amino acids. Germline CDR1 and CDR2: GTSNPN and SVGIG (reference sequence).